This TCR beta chain was recovered during a study of cytomegalovirus exposure and HLA in healthy donors. V dropped 0 bases and J dropped 8; count of bases not matched to a gene: 2. Per the germline V gene, CDR1 is LGHNA and CDR2 is YSLEER. The CDR3 is 15 amino acids. Use of 60 Vbeta and 13 Jbeta primers characterized the PCR. Profiling relied on immunoSEQ multiplex PCR, and the TCRdb table lists in-frame clones only, not all of them. The data hold 150,000 to 190,000 clones, with roughly 80% observed a single time. The chain links TRBV4-3 to TRBJ1-4; 11 nucleotides line up with TRBD1. The TCR originated in a man between 18 and 35 years old in good health and CMV-seronegative. The sample consisted of PBMCs. For the CDR3, the DNA is TGCGCCAGCAGCCAAGATGGGACAGGGGGAGAAAAACTGTTTTTT. Residues: CASSQDGTGGEKLFF.